This TCR beta chain was obtained from a study of CD8 T cells in ankylosing spondylitis. Overall study findings and caveats: Seemingly characteristic of ankylosing spondylitis blood was a TCR beta motif consisting of about 8 highly homologous variants.

Note on this clonotype: Antigen specificity is unknown.

Germline assignment: CDR1 SEHNR and CDR2 FQNEAQ (reference sequence). V lost 3 bases and J lost 4, with 13 bases in between. The CDR3 sequence is 14 residues long. TCRdb reprocessed the 5' RACE reads with MiXCR, giving one entry per CDR3 protein. The data show about 340,000 distinct CDR3 sequences, roughly 20% seen once. The receptor was isolated from a male donor with ankylosing spondylitis or in good health (not recorded which). The chain is built from TRBV7-9 and TRBJ2-7; TRBD1 or TRBD2 may be the D gene (5 bases each). The sample comprised blood, either unsorted or a sorted T cell fraction (not recorded which). The CDR3 loop reads CASSFPGRLYEQYF. The CDR3 bases are TGTGCCAGCAGCTTCCCGGGACGCTTGTACGAGCAGTACTTC.